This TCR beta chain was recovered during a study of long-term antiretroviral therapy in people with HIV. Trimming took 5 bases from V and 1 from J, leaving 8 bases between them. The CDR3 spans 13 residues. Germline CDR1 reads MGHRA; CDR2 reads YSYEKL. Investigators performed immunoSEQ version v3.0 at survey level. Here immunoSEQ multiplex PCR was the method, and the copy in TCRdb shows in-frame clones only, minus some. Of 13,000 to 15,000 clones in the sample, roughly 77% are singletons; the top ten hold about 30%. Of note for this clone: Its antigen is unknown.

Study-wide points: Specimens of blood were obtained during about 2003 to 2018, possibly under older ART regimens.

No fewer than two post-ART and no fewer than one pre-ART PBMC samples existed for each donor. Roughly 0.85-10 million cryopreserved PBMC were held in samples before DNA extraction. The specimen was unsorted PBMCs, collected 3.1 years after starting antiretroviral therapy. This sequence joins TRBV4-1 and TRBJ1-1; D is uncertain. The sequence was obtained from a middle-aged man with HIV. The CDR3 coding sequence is TGCGCCAGCAGCTTGACACCGAACACTGAAGCTTTCTTT. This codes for CASSLTPNTEAFF.